This TCR beta chain was observed in a study of PD-1 blockade in classical Hodgkin lymphoma. At the level of the study: Patients were infused with nivolumab 3 mg/kg every 2 weeks.

Study results and limitations: CD4+ TCR diversity rose significantly by C4D1, and CD8+ TCR diversity did not.

Relapses following autologous stem cell transplantation were seen in all patients, with brentuximab vedotin exposure varying. Germline V CDR1 and CDR2: SGDLS, YYNGEE. The CDR3 is 16 amino acids. V was pared by 0 bases and J by 3 bases, with 14 bases between. Comments on this clone: The antigen is unknown.

The protocol was immunoSEQ multiplex PCR, while the TCRdb copy is restricted to in-frame clones and leaves out a portion. The table lists around 40,000 clones, roughly 73% of them singletons. This receptor was identified in a human donor with classical Hodgkin lymphoma. This material consisted of peripheral blood mononuclear cells (PBMCs), taken at baseline. The genes are TRBV9 and TRBJ2-3, with a weak D call TRBD2 (5 bases). The CDR3 DNA reads TGTGCCAGCAGCGTAGCCCCATACGGCGGGACAGATACGCAGTATTTT. It encodes CASSVAPYGGTDTQYF.